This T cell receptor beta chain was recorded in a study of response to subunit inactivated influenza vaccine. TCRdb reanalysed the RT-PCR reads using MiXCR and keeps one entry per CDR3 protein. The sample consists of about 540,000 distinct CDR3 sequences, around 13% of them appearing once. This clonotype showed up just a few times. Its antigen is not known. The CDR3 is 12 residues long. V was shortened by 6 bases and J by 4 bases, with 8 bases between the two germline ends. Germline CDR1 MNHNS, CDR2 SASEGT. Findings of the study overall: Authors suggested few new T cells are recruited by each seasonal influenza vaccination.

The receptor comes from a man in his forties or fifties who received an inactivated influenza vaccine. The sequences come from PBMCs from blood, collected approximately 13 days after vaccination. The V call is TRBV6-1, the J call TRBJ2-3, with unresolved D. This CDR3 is CASRWNADTQYF. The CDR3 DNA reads TGTGCCAGCAGGTGGAATGCAGATACGCAGTATTTT.